The 10 T cell receptor beta chains below come from one sample, sequenced in a study of human T cells and chemical hapten exposure. TCRdb called the RACE reads again in MiXCR, with one record for every CDR3 protein. The sample holds tens of thousands of distinct CDR3 sequences, about 8% seen once. The time point was: patch test 1, 2 weeks after DPC sensitization. This sample's treatment: therapeutic diphenylcyclopropenone sensitization with weekly scalp DPC. The sequencing here drew on whole blood, taken in connection with sensitization to the hapten diphenylcyclopropenone (DPC). Receptors originate from a woman in her 30s with alopecia areata. Some clones in this sample may be carry-over from other donors' samples.

This clonotype was counted between two and nine times. The chain combines TRBV6-1 with TRBJ2-2; D might be TRBD2 (5 bases). Trimming stripped 2 bases from V and 3 bases from J, with 7 bases between. CDR1 and CDR2 from the germline V gene are MNHNS and SASEGT. The CDR3 sequence is 14 residues long. The chain's CDR3 is CASSEMGDTGELFF. The CDR3 region has the DNA TGTGCCAGCAGTGAAATGGGAGACACCGGGGAGCTGTTTTTT.

The chain employs TRBV7-6 and TRBJ2-5; D call uncertain. Germline V gene data show CDR1 as SGHVS and CDR2 as FNYEAQ. There are 11 residues in the CDR3. Trimming stripped 5 bases from V and 5 bases from J, with 6 bases between. The CDR3 here is CASSPSETQYF. As DNA, the CDR3 is TGTGCCAGCAGCCCCAGTGAGACCCAGTACTTC.

At least ten counts were recorded for this clonotype. The rearrangement joins TRBV30 to TRBJ1-1, with a tentative D call TRBD1 (6 bases). The CDR3 is made up of 13 amino acids. Trimming left V 0 bases short and J 1 base short, with 6 bases between. Germline CDR1 reads GTSNPN; CDR2 reads SVGIG (reference sequence). The CDR3 nucleotides are TGTGCCTGGAGTGTACAGGGGAACACTGAAGCTTTCTTT. Protein sequence: CAWSVQGNTEAFF.

The sample holds many counts of this clonotype. This chain joins TRBV11-1 and TRBJ2-2, with unresolved D. Germline V lookup: CDR1 SGHAT, CDR2 FQDESV (reference sequence). Trimming pared 2 bases from V and 2 bases from J, leaving 3 bases between. The CDR3 extends over 13 amino acids. CDR3: CASSLQNTGELFF. The CDR3 coding sequence is TGTGCCAGCAGCTTACAAAACACCGGGGAGCTGTTTTTT.

This clonotype has more than one count but fewer than ten. The V and J genes are TRBV6-6 and TRBJ2-3, with TRBD1 identical over 7 bases. The V gene's germline CDR1 is MNHNY and CDR2 SVGAGI (reference sequence). The V gene end was trimmed by 7 bases and the J gene end by 2 bases; junction bases not matched to a gene: 6. The CDR3 spans 14 residues. The CDR3 DNA is TGTGCCAGCACCGAGGGGGCGATCACAGATACGCAGTATTTT. Its translation is CASTEGAITDTQYF.

Of note for this clonotype: One junction end disagrees with the germline gene, perhaps due to a read error. The genes are TRBV5-1 and TRBJ1-5; D is unclear. Germline CDR1 and CDR2: SGHRS and YFSETQ. This CDR3 is built from 14 residues. The CDR3 sequence is CVSTLAPGNQPQHF. CDR3 DNA sequence: TGCGTCAGCACCCTAGCCCCCGGGAATCAGCCCCAGCATTTT.

For this clonotype: A read error may explain this, as a much larger clone is one base away. This chain joins TRBV18 and TRBJ1-4, with a weak D call TRBD1 (5 bases). Germline-derived CDR1 and CDR2 are KGHSH and LQKENI. This CDR3 region has 15 residues. For the CDR3, the DNA is TGTGTCAGCTCGCACGACAGAAGTTCTAATGAAAAACTGTTTTTT. Translating gives CVSSHDRSSNEKLFF.

This clonotype showed up many times. The rearrangement links TRBV6-5 to TRBJ1-1; D call uncertain. Trimming stripped 0 bases from V and 3 bases from J, with 11 bases between. Germline lookup yields CDR1 MNHEY and CDR2 SVGAGI. CDR3 length: 15 amino acids. The CDR3 loop reads CASSYSAGLYTEAFF. The CDR3 bases are TGTGCCAGCAGTTACTCAGCGGGTTTGTACACTGAAGCTTTCTTT.

The chain is built from TRBV15 and TRBJ1-5, with D maybe TRBD1 (6 bases). This CDR3 is built from 14 residues. Germline V gives CDR1 LNHNV, CDR2 YYDKDF (reference sequence). Trimming took off 6 bases at V and 0 bases at J, with 9 bases between the two ends. The CDR3 sequence: CATRGQYSNQPQHF. CDR3 in DNA: TGTGCCACCAGGGGACAATATAGCAATCAGCCCCAGCATTTT.

The sample holds many counts of this clonotype. The rearrangement uses TRBV7-9 and TRBJ1-2, with TRBD1 matching 8 bases. V shed 4 bases, J shed 4 bases, and the junction held 5 bases outside the gene matches. The germline gives CDR1 SEHNR, CDR2 FQNEAQ (reference sequence). The CDR3 has 14 residues. CDR3 residues: CASSSLTGAYGYTF. Here the CDR3 DNA reads TGTGCCAGCAGCTCCCTGACAGGGGCCTATGGCTACACCTTC. Complete variable domain (other parts from reference TRBV7-9 and TRBJ1-2): DTGVSQNPRHKITKRGQNVTFRCDPISEHNRLYWYRQTLGQGPEFLTYFQNEAQLEKSRLLSDRFSAERPKGSFSTLEIQRTEQGDSAMYLCASSSLTGAYGYTFGSGTRLTVV.